This T cell receptor (beta chain) was retrieved from a study of shared T cell receptors in the human thymus. The CDR3 contains 15 residues. The V gene end was trimmed by 6 bases and the J gene end by 5 bases; junction bases not matched to a gene: 10. Germline-derived CDR1 and CDR2 are WSHSY and SAAADI. Libraries were prepared by immunoSEQ multiplex PCR; TCRdb keeps only in-frame clonotypes and omits some of them. In the table there are some 640,000 clones, about 87% of which are singletons. These data also formed part of another study, on human thymus T cells.

Sample: thymocytes. The chain combines TRBV10-2 with TRBJ2-7; TRBD2 aligns across 10 bases. This receptor was taken from a boy under three years old with a congenital heart defect. As DNA, the CDR3 is TGCGCCAGCAGGGGCCTAGCGGGAGAGTCCCACGAGCAGTACTTC. Translation: CASRGLAGESHEQYF.